The 25 T cell receptor beta chains given below trace back to one sample, sequenced in a study of T cell responses to AZD1222 COVID-19 vaccine. Sequencing used immunoSEQ multiplex PCR; TCRdb keeps in-frame clones, though not all of them. The sample lists 200,000 to 250,000 clones, about 94% occurring once. The input for sequencing was peripheral blood, taken 28 days after the second dose of the MenACWY control vaccine. These receptors were obtained from an adult who received the MenACWY meningococcal vaccine as a control.

V and J are TRBV2 and TRBJ1-1; maybe TRBD1 (5 bases). Trimming shortened V by 6 bases and J by 6 bases, and 14 bases separated the two germline ends. Germline V lookup: CDR1 SNHLY, CDR2 FYNNEI. The CDR3 is made up of 13 amino acids. In DNA form, the CDR3 reads TGTGCCAGCAGGGGAGGGGAGTTAGCTGAAGCTTTCTTT. It is translated as CASRGGELAEAFF.

For the CDR3, the DNA is TGTGCCACCCCCCGACAGAATACCTCCTACGAGCAGTACTTC. Protein product: CATPRQNTSYEQYF. The J gene is TRBJ2-7, the V gene TRBV19, with D tentatively TRBD1 (5 bases). Germline assignment: CDR1 LNHDA and CDR2 SQIVND (reference sequence). Trimming stripped 10 bases from V and 0 bases from J, with 16 bases between. The CDR3 runs 14 residues.

The genes are TRBV5-4 and TRBJ1-1, with D unresolved. The CDR3 has 12 residues. Germline V gene lookup returns CDR1 SGHNT and CDR2 YYREEE (reference sequence). Trimming removed 8 bases from V and 0 bases from J, with 8 bases in between. CDR3 region: CASIGLNTEAFF. In DNA form, the CDR3 reads TGTGCCAGTATTGGTTTGAACACTGAAGCTTTCTTT.

This chain uses TRBV4-1 with TRBJ1-5; no definite D call. The CDR3 consists of 14 residues. Trimming took 0 bases from V and 6 from J, leaving 9 bases between them. In germline, CDR1 is MGHRA, CDR2 YSYEKL. This CDR3 is CASSQDKGSQPQHF. The CDR3 DNA reads as TGCGCCAGCAGCCAAGATAAAGGGAGTCAGCCCCAGCATTTT.

V is TRBV19 and J is TRBJ2-2; D is unresolved. The germline CDR1 and CDR2 sequences are LNHDA and SQIVND (reference sequence). V was pared by 9 bases and J by 0 bases, with 14 bases between. This CDR3 is 15 amino acids long. CDR3 in amino acids: CASAFGPPNTGELFF. The CDR3 DNA follows: TGTGCCAGCGCCTTTGGTCCCCCGAACACCGGGGAGCTGTTTTTT.

V and J are TRBV9 and TRBJ2-3, with D unclear. Germline-derived CDR1 and CDR2 are SGDLS and YYNGEE. CDR3 size: 18 residues. V gave up 0 bases and J gave up 0 bases, with 17 bases separating them. The CDR3 sequence: CASSVASRPPASTDTQYF. The CDR3 nucleotides are TGTGCCAGCAGCGTAGCCTCTCGCCCCCCAGCTAGCACAGATACGCAGTATTTT.

The rearrangement links TRBV27 to TRBJ2-7; 10 bases fit TRBD2. The CDR3 runs to 15 residues. Germline values: CDR1 MNHEY, CDR2 SMNVEV (reference sequence). V shed 2 bases and J 2 bases; nucleotides not matched to a gene: 3. This chain's CDR3 is CASSLVSGRAYEQYF. In DNA, the CDR3 is TGTGCCAGCAGTTTAGTAAGCGGGAGGGCCTACGAGCAGTACTTC.

J is TRBJ1-4 and V is TRBV27; 7 positions agree with TRBD1. V lost 4 bases and J lost 8; bases outside the gene matches: 13. The germline CDR1 and CDR2 sequences are MNHEY and SMNVEV (reference sequence). CDR3 length equals 16 residues. Here the CDR3 DNA reads TGTGCCAGCAGTTACCGGGGACAGATGGTGACAGAAAAACTGTTTTTT. It translates to CASSYRGQMVTEKLFF.

The rearrangement uses TRBV19 and TRBJ1-5, with a possible D match to TRBD1 (5 bases). V was cut by 4 bases and J by 7 bases, with 14 bases left in between. The CDR3 covers 14 residues. Germline CDR1 LNHDA, CDR2 SQIVND (reference sequence). The CDR3 spells CASSTRASLQPQHF. CDR3 DNA: TGTGCCAGTAGTACCAGGGCCTCACTCCAGCCCCAGCATTTT.

The chain couples TRBV5-1 to TRBJ2-1; the D gene is possibly TRBD1 (6 bases). The CDR3 has 15 amino acids. The V gene lost 4 bases and the J gene lost 5 bases, with 16 bases spanning the gap. Germline V gives CDR1 SGHRS, CDR2 YFSETQ. CDR3 region: CASSLYGTKHNEQFF. CDR3 in DNA: TGCGCCAGCAGCCTCTATGGGACAAAACACAATGAGCAGTTCTTC. Looking up the rest from reference TRBV5-1 and TRBJ2-1 gives the full variable domain: KAGVTQTPRYLIKTRGQQVTLSCSPISGHRSVSWYQQTPGQGLQFLFEYFSETQRNKGNFPGRFSGRQFSNSRSEMNVSTLELGDSALYLCASSLYGTKHNEQFFGPGTRLTVL.

The chain couples TRBV7-2 to TRBJ1-5; 8 bases match TRBD1. V dropped 4 bases and J dropped 1; count of bases not matched to a gene: 3. The CDR3 length is 15 residues. Germline V gives CDR1 SGHTA, CDR2 FQGNSA. The CDR3, as DNA: TGTGCCAGCAGCTCGGACAGGGCGAGCAATCAGCCCCAGCATTTT. The encoded protein is CASSSDRASNQPQHF.

This chain uses TRBV3-1 (or the pseudogene TRBV3-2) with TRBJ2-7; possible D gene TRBD2, 6 bases. Germline V gene sequence: CDR1 LGHDT, CDR2 YNNKEL (reference sequence). The CDR3 sequence is 15 residues long. V lost 4 bases to trimming and J lost 0 bases, with 13 bases between them. CDR3 protein: CASSPGTLTSYEQYF. The CDR3 coding sequence is TGTGCCAGCAGCCCTGGGACTCTTACCTCCTACGAGCAGTACTTC.

This chain uses TRBV28 with TRBJ2-3; D gene unclear. In germline, CDR1 is MDHEN, CDR2 SYDVKM. Trimming shortened V by 6 bases and J by 0 bases, and 16 bases separated the two germline ends. This CDR3 region has 16 residues. DNA of the CDR3: TGTGCCAGCAGCTACGCCGTAGCCACTAGCACAGATACGCAGTATTTT. Protein: CASSYAVATSTDTQYF.

V and J are TRBV2 and TRBJ1-2; 7 positions agree with TRBD1. With V trimmed by 7 bases and J by 8 bases, 10 bases remained unmatched. Looked up from germline, CDR1 is SNHLY and CDR2 is FYNNEI. The CDR3 loop spans 13 amino acids. CDR3 in amino acids: CASNGRQGGGYTF. CDR3 nucleotides: TGTGCCAGCAACGGTAGACAGGGAGGGGGCTACACCTTC.

The V gene is TRBV6-6, the J gene TRBJ1-2; TRBD1 is a possible D gene (6 bases). The germline V gene encodes CDR1 MNHNY and CDR2 SVGAGI (reference sequence). The ends were cut back, 2 bases at V and 2 bases at J, with 12 bases in the middle. The CDR3 is 15 residues long. CDR3 sequence (DNA): TGTGCCAGCAGTTACGGGGGCATAGTCAACTATGGCTACACCTTC. The encoded protein is CASSYGGIVNYGYTF.

The rearrangement uses TRBV3-1 (or the pseudogene TRBV3-2) and TRBJ1-2; 8 nucleotides line up with TRBD1. The CDR3 loop spans 14 amino acids. Looked up from germline, CDR1 is LGHDT and CDR2 is YNNKEL (reference sequence). After removal of 1 base from V and 6 bases from J, the junction contained 4 bases not matched to a gene. CDR3 region: CASSQGDRIDGYTF. CDR3 nucleotide sequence: TGTGCCAGCAGCCAAGGGGACAGGATCGATGGCTACACCTTC.

The chain joins TRBV15 to TRBJ2-2; a possible D gene is TRBD1 (5 bases). This CDR3 is 14 amino acids long. The V end was cut by 4 bases, the J end by 6 bases, with 12 bases between. The germline V gene encodes CDR1 LNHNV and CDR2 YYDKDF (reference sequence). CDR3 sequence reads: CATSMETVSGELFF. CDR3 nucleotides: TGTGCCACCAGCATGGAGACAGTCTCCGGGGAGCTGTTTTTT.

This sequence joins TRBV29-1 and TRBJ1-1; D is unclear. Germline CDR1 is SQVTM and CDR2 is ANQGSEA. There are 13 residues in the CDR3. V lost 6 bases to trimming and J lost 1 base, with 12 bases between them. The CDR3 coding sequence is TGCAGCGTCCTGGACCCAGGGAACACTGAAGCTTTCTTT. As protein: CSVLDPGNTEAFF.

This clone was picked up a small number of times. V is TRBV11-2 and J is TRBJ2-7; possibly TRBD2 for D (6 bases). V lost 0 bases, J lost 7 bases, and 13 bases lay in between. The CDR3 is 14 residues long. In germline, CDR1 is SGHAT, CDR2 FQNNGV. The CDR3 DNA follows: TGTGCCAGCAGCTTAGAGGGTCTCGGGGGTGAGCAGTACTTC. Protein: CASSLEGLGGEQYF.

The CDR3 DNA is TGTGCCATCAGCCGGGGGAGCAGCACAGATACGCAGTATTTT. Its protein product is CAISRGSSTDTQYF. V gene TRBV10-3 combines with J gene TRBJ2-3, with D maybe TRBD2 (6 bases). The V end was cut by 6 bases, the J end by 0 bases, with 10 bases between. Germline V gene lookup returns CDR1 ENHRY and CDR2 SYGVKD. This CDR3 is built from 14 residues.

A remark on this clone: At one of its ends the junction is not consistent with the germline gene, which may arise from a read error. The chain employs TRBV25-1 and TRBJ2-5; 7 bases agree with TRBD1. Germline V lookup: CDR1 MGHDK, CDR2 SYGVNS. The CDR3 is made up of 13 amino acids. The CDR3: CASRESGGETQYF. CDR3 DNA sequence: TGTGCCAGCAGAGAATCAGGGGGAGAGACCCAGTACTTC.

The rearrangement uses TRBV28 and TRBJ1-1; D perhaps matches TRBD1 (5 bases). Between the trimmed V and J ends, which lost 6 bases and 4 bases, there was a span of 15 bases. The CDR3 is 14 residues long. In germline, CDR1 is MDHEN, CDR2 SYDVKM. The CDR3 nucleotides read TGTGCCAGCAGACCCTCTGCAGGGTCCACTGAAGCTTTCTTT. Translated: CASRPSAGSTEAFF.

This clone has only one observation. The rearrangement uses TRBV6-4 and TRBJ2-3; unclear D gene. Trimming shortened V by 3 bases and J by 1 base, and 11 bases separated the two germline ends. This CDR3 is built from 15 residues. The germline V gene encodes CDR1 MRHNA and CDR2 SNTAGT. The CDR3 bases are TGTGCCAGCAGTGAAGTCTCTAGTGGCACAGATACGCAGTATTTT. It encodes CASSEVSSGTDTQYF.

The chain recombines TRBV10-3 with TRBJ2-3; the match to TRBD2 covers 14 bases. V trimming: 0 bases; J trimming: 6 bases; junction bases outside the gene matches: 5. The V gene's germline CDR1 is ENHRY and CDR2 SYGVKD. This CDR3 has 17 residues. The CDR3 is CAISESGLAGGGDTQYF. CDR3 nucleotide sequence: TGTGCCATCAGTGAGTCTGGACTAGCGGGGGGAGGGGATACGCAGTATTTT.

The chain couples TRBV6-4 to TRBJ1-1; perhaps TRBD1 as D (5 bases). CDR3 length: 18 amino acids. Germline lookup yields CDR1 MRHNA and CDR2 SNTAGT. The ends were cut back, 4 bases at V and 1 base at J, with 22 bases in the middle. This chain's CDR3 is CASSVDPQGAGGNTEAFF. In nucleotides, the CDR3 is TGTGCCAGCAGTGTCGACCCCCAGGGAGCTGGCGGGAACACTGAAGCTTTCTTT.